Listed here are 8 T cell receptor delta chains from one sample, sequenced in a study of gamma-delta T cells after stem cell transplantation. TCRdb re-called clones from the RT-PCR reads via CATT. The sample shows roughly 2,500 delta-chain clones, 18% of them seen only once. Sequenced input: gamma-delta T cells. Source of these receptors: a human donor. It is not recorded whose cells these are; they may come from a transplant donor.

V usage is TRDV1 and J usage is TRDJ1; TRDD3 agrees at 7 bases. The J gene is absent in TCRdb and was assigned here via DNA matching to germline. The CDR3 is made up of 23 amino acids. V trimming: 1 base; J trimming: 0 bases; junction bases outside the gene matches: 26. Germline loops: CDR1 TSWWSYY, CDR2 QGS. CDR3 DNA sequence: TGTGCTCTTGGGGAACAGTATAAGGCCTTTACCCTTGGGGGAAAACGGTACACCGATAAACTCATCTTT. Translation gives CALGEQYKAFTLGGKRYTDKLIF.

This clone has a handful of counts. One end of the junction is discordant with germline, which a read error may explain. The rearrangement joins TRDV3 to TRDJ2; D gene unclear. The CDR3 covers 12 residues. Germline CDR1 TVYSNPD, CDR2 GDNSRS (reference sequence). The CDR3 region is CAALLFTAHLFF. CDR3 coding DNA: TGTGCCGCATTACTTTTTACAGCACACCTCTTCTTT.

This clone is labeled medium-sized. This chain links TRDV1 with TRDJ1; 10 nucleotides match TRDD3. The V gene end was trimmed by 4 bases and the J gene end by 0 bases; junction bases not matched to a gene: 26. From germline, CDR1 is TSWWSYY and CDR2 QGS. The CDR3 is 23 amino acids. The CDR3 DNA is TGTGCTCTTGGGGGCCAGACCCGGCCCCCGTACTGGGGGATGAAACAGTACACCGATAAACTCATCTTT. Its translation is CALGGQTRPPYWGMKQYTDKLIF.

This sequence joins TRDV1 and TRDJ1; TRDD3 matches 13 bases. V gave up 0 bases and J gave up 10 bases; unmatched junction bases: 11. The CDR3 has 17 amino acids. Germline values: CDR1 TSWWSYY, CDR2 QGS. Here the CDR3 reads CALGELREVLGDTALIF. The CDR3 region has the DNA TGTGCTCTTGGGGAACTTCGCGAGGTACTGGGGGATACGGCACTCATCTTT.

Although no V gene was called, TRDJ1 is the J gene; TRDD3 is taken as the D call from the table, unchecked against the DNA. The CDR3 contains 18 residues. This chain's CDR3 is CALGEGPPWGIYTDQPIF. CDR3 nucleotide sequence: TGTGCTCTTGGGGAAGGGCCCCCGTGGGGAATTTACACCGATCAACCCATCTTT.

This clone ranks as large (0.1 to 1%). The chain carries TRDV1 and TRDJ1; possible D gene TRDD3, 5 bases. The V and J ends lost 0 bases and 0 bases respectively, with 29 bases between them. The CDR3 covers 22 residues. CDR1 and CDR2 from the germline V gene are TSWWSYY and QGS. CDR3 DNA: TGTGCTCTTGGGGAACTGAACCCCTGGCCCTTACTATGGGGACCGTACACCGATAAACTCATCTTT. It encodes CALGELNPWPLLWGPYTDKLIF.

There are a few counts of this clone. The sample holds other DNA sequences that translate to the same CDR3. The chain has TRDV1 and TRDJ1; 10 bases agree with TRDD3. CDR1 and CDR2 (germline): TSWWSYY, QGS. The CDR3 is made up of 22 amino acids. Unmatched junction bases numbered 24, after V lost 4 bases and J lost 1 base. CDR3 protein: CALGGAFLETPLTGGFTDKLIF. In DNA, the CDR3 is TGTGCTCTTGGGGGGGCCTTCCTAGAGACCCCTTTGACTGGGGGATTCACCGATAAACTCATCTTT.

This clone was seen only a few times. A read error may explain this, as a much larger clone is one base away. This chain links TRDV2 with TRDJ2; the D gene could be TRDD2 or TRDD3 (6 bases each). The CDR3 is 16 amino acids. In germline, CDR1 is GEAIGNYY, CDR2 EKD. V was clipped by 5 bases and J by 9 bases, with 24 bases between them. This CDR3 is CACGGGDPTRTPQLFF. The CDR3 nucleotides are TGTGCCTGTGGGGGAGGGGATCCTACCCGAACACCACAACTCTTCTTT.